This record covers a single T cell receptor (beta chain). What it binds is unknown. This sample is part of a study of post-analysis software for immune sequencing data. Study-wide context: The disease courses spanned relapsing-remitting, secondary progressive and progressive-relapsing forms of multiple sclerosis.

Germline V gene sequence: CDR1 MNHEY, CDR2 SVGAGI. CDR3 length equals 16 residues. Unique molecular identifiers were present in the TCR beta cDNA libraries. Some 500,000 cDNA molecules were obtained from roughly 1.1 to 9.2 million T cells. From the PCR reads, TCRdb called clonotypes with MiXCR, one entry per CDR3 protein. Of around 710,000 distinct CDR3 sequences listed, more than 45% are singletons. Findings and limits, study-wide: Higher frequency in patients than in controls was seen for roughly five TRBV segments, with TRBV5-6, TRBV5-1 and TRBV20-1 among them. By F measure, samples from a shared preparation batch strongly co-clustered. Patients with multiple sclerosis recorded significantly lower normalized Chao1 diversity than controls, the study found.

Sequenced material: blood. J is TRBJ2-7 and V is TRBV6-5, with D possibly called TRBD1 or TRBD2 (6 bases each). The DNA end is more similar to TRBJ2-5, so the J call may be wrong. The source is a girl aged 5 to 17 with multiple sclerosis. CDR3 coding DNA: TGTGCCAGCAGTTACAGCCCTACGGGGGCGTCGGAGACCCAGTACTTC. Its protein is CASSYSPTGASETQYF.